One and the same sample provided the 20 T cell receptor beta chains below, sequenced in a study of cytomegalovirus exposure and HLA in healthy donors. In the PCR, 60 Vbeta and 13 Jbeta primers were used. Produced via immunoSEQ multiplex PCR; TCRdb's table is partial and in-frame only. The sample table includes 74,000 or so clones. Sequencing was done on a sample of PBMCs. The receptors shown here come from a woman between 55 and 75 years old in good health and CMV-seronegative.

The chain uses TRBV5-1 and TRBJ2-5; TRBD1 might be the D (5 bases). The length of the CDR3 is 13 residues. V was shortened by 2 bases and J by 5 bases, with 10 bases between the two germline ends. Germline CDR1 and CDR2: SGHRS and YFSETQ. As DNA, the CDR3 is TGCGCCAGCAGCTTTGACAGTAGCGAGACCCAGTACTTC. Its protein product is CASSFDSSETQYF.

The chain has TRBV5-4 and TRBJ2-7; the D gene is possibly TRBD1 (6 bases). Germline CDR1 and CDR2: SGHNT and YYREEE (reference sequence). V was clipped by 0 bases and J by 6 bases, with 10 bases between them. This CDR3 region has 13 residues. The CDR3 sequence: CASSLVGTREQYF. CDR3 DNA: TGTGCCAGCAGCTTGGTGGGGACACGCGAGCAGTACTTC. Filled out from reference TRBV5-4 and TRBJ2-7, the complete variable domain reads ETGVTQSPTHLIKTRGQQVTLRCSSQSGHNTVSWYQQALGQGPQFIFQYYREEENGRGNFPPRFSGLQFPNYSSELNVNALELDDSALYLCASSLVGTREQYFGPGTRLTVT.

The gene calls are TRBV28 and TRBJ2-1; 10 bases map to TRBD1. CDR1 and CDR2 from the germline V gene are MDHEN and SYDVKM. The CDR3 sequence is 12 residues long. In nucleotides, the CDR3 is TGTGGGGCGGGACAGGGGTCAGGGGAGCAGTTCTTC. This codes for CGAGQGSGEQFF. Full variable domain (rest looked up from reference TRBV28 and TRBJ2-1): DVKVTQSSRYLVKRTGEKVFLECVQDMDHENMFWYRQDPGLGLRLIYFSYDVKMKEKGDIPEGYSVSREKKERFSLILESASTNQTSMYLCGAGQGSGEQFFGPGTRLTVL.

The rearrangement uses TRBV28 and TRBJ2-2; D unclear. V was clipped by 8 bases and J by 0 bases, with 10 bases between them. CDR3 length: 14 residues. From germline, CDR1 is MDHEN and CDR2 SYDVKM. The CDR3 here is CASESVANTGELFF. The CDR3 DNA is TGTGCCAGCGAGTCGGTAGCGAACACCGGGGAGCTGTTTTTT. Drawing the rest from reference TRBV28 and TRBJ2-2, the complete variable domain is DVKVTQSSRYLVKRTGEKVFLECVQDMDHENMFWYRQDPGLGLRLIYFSYDVKMKEKGDIPEGYSVSREKKERFSLILESASTNQTSMYLCASESVANTGELFFGEGSRLTVL.

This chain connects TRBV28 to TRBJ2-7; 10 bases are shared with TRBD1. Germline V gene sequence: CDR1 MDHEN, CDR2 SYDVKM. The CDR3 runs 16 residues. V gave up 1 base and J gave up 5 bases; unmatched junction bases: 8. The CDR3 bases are TGTGCCAGCAGTTTATCCCCCGGGACAGGGGACCACGAGCAGTACTTC. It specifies CASSLSPGTGDHEQYF.

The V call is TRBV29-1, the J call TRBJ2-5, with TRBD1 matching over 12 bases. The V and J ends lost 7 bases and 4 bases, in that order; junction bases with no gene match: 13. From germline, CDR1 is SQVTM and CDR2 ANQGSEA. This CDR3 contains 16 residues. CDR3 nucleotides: TGCAGCGGCGCTGGTCCCGGGACAGGGGGCGGAGAGACCCAGTACTTC. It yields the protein CSGAGPGTGGGETQYF.

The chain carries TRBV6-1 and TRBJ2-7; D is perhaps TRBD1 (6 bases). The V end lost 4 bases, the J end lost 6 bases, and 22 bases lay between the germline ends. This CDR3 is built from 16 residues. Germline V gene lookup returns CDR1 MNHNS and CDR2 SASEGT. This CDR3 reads CASSGRRGSLPGEQYF. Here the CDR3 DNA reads TGTGCCAGCAGTGGACGCAGGGGTTCCCTACCGGGCGAGCAGTACTTC.

The CDR3 DNA sequence: TGTGCCAGCCGCGGCCGGTCACGTGGCGGGAGCTCCTACAATGAGCAGTTCTTC. Amino acid sequence: CASRGRSRGGSSYNEQFF. V gene TRBV7-9 combines with J gene TRBJ2-1; 7 nucleotides line up with TRBD2. The germline V gene has CDR1 SEHNR and CDR2 FQNEAQ (reference sequence). This CDR3 comprises 18 residues. V lost 8 bases, J lost 0 bases, and 16 bases stayed unmatched.

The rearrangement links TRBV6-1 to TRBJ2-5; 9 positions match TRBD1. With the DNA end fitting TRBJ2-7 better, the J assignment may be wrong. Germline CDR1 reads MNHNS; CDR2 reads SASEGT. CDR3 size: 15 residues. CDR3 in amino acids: CASSDPRTGDSEQYF. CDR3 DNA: TGTGCCAGCAGTGATCCGAGGACAGGGGACAGCGAGCAGTACTTC.

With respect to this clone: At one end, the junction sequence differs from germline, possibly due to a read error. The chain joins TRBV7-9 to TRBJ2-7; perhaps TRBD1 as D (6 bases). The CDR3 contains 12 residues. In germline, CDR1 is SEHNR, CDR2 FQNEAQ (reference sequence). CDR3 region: CASSLGGPGQYF. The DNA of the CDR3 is TGTGCCAGCAGCTTAGGGGGGCCGGGGCAGTACTTT.

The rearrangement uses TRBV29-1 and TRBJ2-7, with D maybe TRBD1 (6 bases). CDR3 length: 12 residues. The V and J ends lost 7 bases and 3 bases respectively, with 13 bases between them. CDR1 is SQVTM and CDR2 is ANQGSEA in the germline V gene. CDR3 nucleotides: TGCAGCGCTAAGACAGGCCTCTACGAGCAGTACTTC. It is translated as CSAKTGLYEQYF.

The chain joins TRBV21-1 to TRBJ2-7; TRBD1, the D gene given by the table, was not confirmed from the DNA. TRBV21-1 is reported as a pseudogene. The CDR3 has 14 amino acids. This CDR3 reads CASSKVWACYEQYF. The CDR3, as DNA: TGTGCCAGCAGCAAAGTTTGGGCATGCTACGAGCAGTACTTC.

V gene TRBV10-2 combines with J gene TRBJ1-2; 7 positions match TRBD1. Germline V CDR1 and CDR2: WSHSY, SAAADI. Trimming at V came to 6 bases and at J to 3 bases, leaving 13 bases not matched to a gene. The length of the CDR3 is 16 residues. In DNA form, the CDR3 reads TGCGCCAGCAGGGGGGAAACAGGGGATGGAGACTATGGCTACACCTTC. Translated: CASRGETGDGDYGYTF.

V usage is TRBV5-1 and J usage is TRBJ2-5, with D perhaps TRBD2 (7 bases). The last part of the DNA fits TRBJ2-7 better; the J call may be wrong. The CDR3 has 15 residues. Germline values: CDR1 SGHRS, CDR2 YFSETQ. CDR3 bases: TGCGCCAGCAGCCTGGGCGAGGGGGGGCCCTACGAGCAGTACTTC. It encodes CASSLGEGGPYEQYF.

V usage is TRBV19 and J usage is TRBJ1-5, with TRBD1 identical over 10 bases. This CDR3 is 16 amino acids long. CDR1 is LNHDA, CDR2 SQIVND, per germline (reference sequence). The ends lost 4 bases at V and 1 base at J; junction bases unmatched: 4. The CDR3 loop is CASSRQGQGSNQPQHF. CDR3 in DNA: TGTGCCAGTAGTAGACAGGGACAGGGGAGCAATCAGCCCCAGCATTTT.

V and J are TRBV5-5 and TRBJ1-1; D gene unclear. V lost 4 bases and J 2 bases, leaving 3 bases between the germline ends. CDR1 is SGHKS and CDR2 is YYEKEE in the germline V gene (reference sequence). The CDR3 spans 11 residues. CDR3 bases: TGTGCCAGCAGCACAAACACTGAAGCTTTCTTT. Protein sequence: CASSTNTEAFF.

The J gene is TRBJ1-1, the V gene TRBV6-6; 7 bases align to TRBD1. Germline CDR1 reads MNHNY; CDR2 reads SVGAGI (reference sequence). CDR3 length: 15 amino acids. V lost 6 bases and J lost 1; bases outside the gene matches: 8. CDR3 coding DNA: TGTGCCAGCAGCGAACCGGGACAGCAGAACACTGAAGCTTTCTTT. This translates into CASSEPGQQNTEAFF.

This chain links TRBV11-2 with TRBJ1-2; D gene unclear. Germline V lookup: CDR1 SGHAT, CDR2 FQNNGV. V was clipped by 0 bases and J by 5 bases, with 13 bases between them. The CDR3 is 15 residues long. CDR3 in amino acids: CASSLDPSRIYGYTF. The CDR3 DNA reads TGTGCCAGCAGCTTAGATCCGTCGCGGATATATGGCTACACCTTC.

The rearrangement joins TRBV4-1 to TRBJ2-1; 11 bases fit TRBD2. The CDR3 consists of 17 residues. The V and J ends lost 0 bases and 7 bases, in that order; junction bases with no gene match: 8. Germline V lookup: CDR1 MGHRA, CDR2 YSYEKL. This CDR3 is CASSQEGLAAHGNEQFF. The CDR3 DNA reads TGCGCCAGCAGCCAAGAGGGACTAGCGGCCCACGGGAATGAGCAGTTCTTC.

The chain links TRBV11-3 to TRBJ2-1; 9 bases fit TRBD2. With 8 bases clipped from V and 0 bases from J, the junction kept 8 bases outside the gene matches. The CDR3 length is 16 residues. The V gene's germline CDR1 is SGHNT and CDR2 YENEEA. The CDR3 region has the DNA TGTGCCAGCTCCCGCGGGGGGGAGGCCTCCTACAATGAGCAGTTCTTC. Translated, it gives CASSRGGEASYNEQFF.